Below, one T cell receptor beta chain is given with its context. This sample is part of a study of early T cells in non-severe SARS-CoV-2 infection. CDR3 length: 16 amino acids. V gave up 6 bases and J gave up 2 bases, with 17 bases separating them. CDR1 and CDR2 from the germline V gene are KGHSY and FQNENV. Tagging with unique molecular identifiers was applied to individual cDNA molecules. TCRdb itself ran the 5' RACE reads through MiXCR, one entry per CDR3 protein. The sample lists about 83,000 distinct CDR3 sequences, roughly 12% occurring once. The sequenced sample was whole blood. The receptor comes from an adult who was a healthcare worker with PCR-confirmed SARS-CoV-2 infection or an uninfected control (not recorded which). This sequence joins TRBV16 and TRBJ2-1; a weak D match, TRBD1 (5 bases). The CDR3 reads CASSYSSWTPYNEQFF. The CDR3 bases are TGTGCCAGCAGTTACAGTTCCTGGACACCCTACAATGAGCAGTTCTTC.